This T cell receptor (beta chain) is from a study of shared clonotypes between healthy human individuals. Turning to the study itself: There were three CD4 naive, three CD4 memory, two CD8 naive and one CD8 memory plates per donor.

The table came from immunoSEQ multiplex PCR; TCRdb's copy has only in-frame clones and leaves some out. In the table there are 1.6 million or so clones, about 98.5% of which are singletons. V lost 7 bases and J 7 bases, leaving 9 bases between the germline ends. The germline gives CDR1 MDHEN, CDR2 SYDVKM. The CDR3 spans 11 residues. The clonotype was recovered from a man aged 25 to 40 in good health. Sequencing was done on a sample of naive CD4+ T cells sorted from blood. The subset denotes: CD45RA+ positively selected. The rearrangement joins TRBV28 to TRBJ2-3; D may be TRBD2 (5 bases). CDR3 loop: CASIGVNTQYF. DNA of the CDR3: TGTGCCAGCATCGGGGTAAATACGCAGTATTTT.